The present TCR beta chain was sequenced within a study of low-dose radiotherapy and immunotherapy resistance in tumors. This CDR3 comprises 13 residues. V was shortened by 10 bases and J by 4 bases, with 16 bases between the two germline ends. CDR1 MNHEY and CDR2 SMNVEV come from the germline V gene (reference sequence). The time point: before trial treatment. Advanced solid tumors lacking tumor-infiltrating lymphocytes were present in eligible patients. TRAV- and TRBV-specific primers primed first-strand cDNA, covering alpha and beta chains. Amplification, which lasted 20 PCR cycles, used a constant-region primer and V-primer adapter to amplify TCRs. TCRdb independently ran MiXCR on the reads; one entry per CDR3 protein. The repertoire has 70,000 to 95,000 distinct CDR3 sequences, 15% to 20% of them found once; the top ten carry less than 3.5%.

V and J are TRBV27 and TRBJ1-1; D is possibly TRBD1 (5 bases). The specimen was PBMCs, collected before treatment. The clonotype was recovered from a male donor with prostate cancer. The CDR3, as DNA: TGTGCCACCAGCAGGGAGTTGGGCACTGAAGCTTTCTTT. This codes for CATSRELGTEAFF.